A single sample gave rise to the 13 T cell receptor beta chains below, sequenced in a study of cytomegalovirus exposure and HLA in healthy donors. The PCR ran on 60 Vbeta and 13 Jbeta primers. Clones were sequenced by immunoSEQ multiplex PCR, and TCRdb holds only the in-frame ones, with some missing. This table has 93,000 or so clones, 80% to 90% appearing once. Sequencing input: PBMCs. These receptors came from a woman between 18 and 30 years old in good health and CMV-seropositive.

This chain uses TRBV6-5 with TRBJ1-1; unclear D gene. The germline V gene has CDR1 MNHEY and CDR2 SVGAGI. This CDR3 has 14 amino acids. V was pared by 7 bases and J by 0 bases, with 12 bases between. The CDR3 spells CASKLTALNTEAFF. The CDR3 DNA sequence: TGTGCCAGCAAATTAACAGCACTGAACACTGAAGCTTTCTTT.

This chain joins TRBV5-1 and TRBJ2-7; weak D call: TRBD2 (6 bases). With 0 bases removed from V and 6 bases from J, the gap between germline ends came to 19 bases. CDR1 and CDR2 (germline): SGHRS, YFSETQ. The CDR3 extends over 16 amino acids. In DNA form, the CDR3 reads TGCGCCAGCAGCTTGGAGTTCACGGGAGCCCTCCTCGAGCAGTACTTC. Protein: CASSLEFTGALLEQYF.

The chain employs TRBV6-5 and TRBJ1-5; TRBD1 agrees at 7 bases. Trimming at V came to 6 bases and at J to 6 bases, leaving 8 bases not matched to a gene. This CDR3 is built from 14 residues. CDR1 and CDR2 from the germline V gene are MNHEY and SVGAGI. The CDR3 loop is CASSKTGVSQPQHF. The CDR3 DNA follows: TGTGCCAGCAGCAAAACAGGGGTCAGTCAGCCCCAGCATTTT.

CDR3 nucleotides: TGTGCCAGCAGTTTATCCGAACCCACGGGAGCTTTCTTT. As protein: CASSLSEPTGAFF. The chain is built from TRBV28 and TRBJ1-1, with unresolved D. Germline V gene data show CDR1 as MDHEN and CDR2 as SYDVKM. The ends were cut back, 1 base at V and 10 bases at J, with 13 bases in the middle. CDR3 size: 13 residues.

The rearrangement joins TRBV9 to TRBJ2-5; D not certain. Germline CDR1 is SGDLS and CDR2 is YYNGEE. Trimming left V 4 bases short and J 2 bases short, with 21 bases between. This CDR3 comprises 17 residues. The CDR3, as DNA: TGTGCCAGCAGCCCTCCGGCTGACGGAAGAGGACAAGAGACCCAGTACTTC. It specifies CASSPPADGRGQETQYF.

The chain combines TRBV6-1 with TRBJ2-5; maybe TRBD1 (5 bases). V was clipped by 0 bases and J by 5 bases, with 19 bases between them. Germline V gene data show CDR1 as MNHNS and CDR2 as SASEGT. CDR3 length equals 17 residues. This chain's CDR3 is CASSEARWKGVIETQYF. CDR3 nucleotides: TGTGCCAGCAGTGAAGCGCGGTGGAAAGGGGTAATCGAGACCCAGTACTTC.

About this clone itself: One end of the junction fails to match germline, which may point to a read error. The chain joins TRBV15 to TRBJ2-7; D gene ambiguous. Germline V gene data show CDR1 as LNHNV and CDR2 as YYDKDF (reference sequence). The CDR3 is made up of 15 amino acids. The CDR3 here is CATGRPSTAHYEQYF. The CDR3 DNA follows: TGTGCCACCGGCAGGCCTTCGACTGCTCACTACGAGCAGTACTTC.

The chain combines TRBV30 with TRBJ2-1; TRBD2 matches at 13 bases. Germline V gene sequence: CDR1 GTSNPN, CDR2 SVGIG (reference sequence). V lost 0 bases and J lost 9; bases outside the gene matches: 11. This CDR3 contains 17 residues. CDR3 bases: TGTGCCTGGAGTGTACGGGGACTAGCGGGGTTGTCGGGTGAGCAGTTCTTC. Its protein product is CAWSVRGLAGLSGEQFF.

The V and J genes are TRBV30 and TRBJ2-1, with 12 nucleotides matching TRBD2. Germline lookup yields CDR1 GTSNPN and CDR2 SVGIG (reference sequence). The CDR3 runs 13 residues. V shed 8 bases, J shed 4 bases, and the junction held 3 bases outside the gene matches. CDR3 region: CAQGTSGYNEQFF. Written as DNA, the CDR3 is TGTGCCCAGGGGACTAGCGGGTACAATGAGCAGTTCTTC.

The chain has TRBV7-9 and TRBJ2-2; TRBD2 aligns across 9 bases. CDR3 size: 15 residues. Trimming removed 6 bases from V and 7 bases from J; junction bases left unmatched: 9. CDR1 SEHNR and CDR2 FQNEAQ come from the germline V gene (reference sequence). The DNA for the CDR3 is TGTGCCAGCAGAAGAATTAGCGGGAGCCGCGGGGAGCTGTTTTTT. This encodes CASRRISGSRGELFF.

The count of this clone is one. One end of the junction does not line up with germline, which may come from a read error. The chain carries TRBV7-9 and TRBJ2-3; D unclear. The germline CDR1 and CDR2 sequences are SEHNR and FQNEAQ (reference sequence). The CDR3 has 12 residues. The CDR3 spells CSSSFPSDTQYF. The DNA of the CDR3 is TGTTCCAGCAGCTTCCCCTCCGATACGCAGTATTTT.

V and J are TRBV28 and TRBJ2-7, with 10 positions matching TRBD1. With 2 bases clipped from V and 0 bases from J, the junction kept 7 bases outside the gene matches. Germline V gives CDR1 MDHEN, CDR2 SYDVKM. CDR3 length equals 17 residues. DNA for the CDR3: TGTGCCAGCAGTTTAAGCACGGGACAGGGGTCCTCCTACGAGCAGTACTTC. Its translation: CASSLSTGQGSSYEQYF. The variable domain in full, with the rest retrieved from reference TRBV28 and TRBJ2-7, is DVKVTQSSRYLVKRTGEKVFLECVQDMDHENMFWYRQDPGLGLRLIYFSYDVKMKEKGDIPEGYSVSREKKERFSLILESASTNQTSMYLCASSLSTGQGSSYEQYFGPGTRLTVT.

In DNA form, the CDR3 reads TGTGCCAGTAGTCCGCGGACAGGGATAAACACTGAAGCTTTCTTT. This sequence encodes CASSPRTGINTEAFF. The chain is built from TRBV19 and TRBJ1-1, with TRBD1 matching over 8 bases. Germline CDR1 and CDR2: LNHDA and SQIVND (reference sequence). With 5 bases clipped from V and 2 bases from J, the junction kept 7 bases outside the gene matches. This CDR3 contains 15 residues.